One T cell receptor (beta chain) is described in this entry. This sample is part of a study of blood T cell repertoires in COVID-19. Profiling relied on immunoSEQ multiplex PCR, and the TCRdb table lists in-frame clones only, not all of them. The sample has approximately 270,000 clones; roughly nine tenths are singletons. The germline V gene has CDR1 MDHEN and CDR2 SYDVKM. V shed 7 bases, J shed 7 bases, and the junction held 7 bases outside the gene matches. The CDR3 extends over 14 amino acids. The chain has TRBV28 and TRBJ1-4, with 9 bases aligning to TRBD1. This sequence was found in a man aged 45 to 65 with acute or convalescent COVID-19. The specimen was peripheral blood. The CDR3 region is CASTIQGAREKLFF. CDR3 DNA sequence: TGTGCCAGCACCATACAGGGGGCTCGTGAAAAACTGTTTTTT.